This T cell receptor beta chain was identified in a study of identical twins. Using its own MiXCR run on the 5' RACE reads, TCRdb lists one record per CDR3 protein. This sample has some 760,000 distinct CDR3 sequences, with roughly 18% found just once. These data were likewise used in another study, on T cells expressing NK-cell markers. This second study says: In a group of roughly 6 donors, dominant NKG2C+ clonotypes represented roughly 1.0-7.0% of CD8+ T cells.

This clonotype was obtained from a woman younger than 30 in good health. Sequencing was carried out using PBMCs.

The CDR3 coding sequence is TGCAGTGCTAGGGGCGGGGGAACCTACGAGCAGTACTTC. It translates to CSARGGGTYEQYF. J is TRBJ2-7 and V is TRBV20-1; 7 nucleotides line up with TRBD2. V lost 3 bases to trimming and J lost 2 bases; unmatched junction nucleotides: 4. The V gene's germline CDR1 is DFQATT and CDR2 SNEGSKA (reference sequence). This CDR3 contains 13 residues.